Each of the 3 T cell receptor beta chains below was sequenced from the same sample in a study of blood T cells in healthy people across ages (dated by TCRdb to about 2015). Libraries were built with 5' RACE. Reads for this sample came from an Illumina HiSeq 2500. The second PCR ran for roughly 6 to 11 cycles and used a J-beta primer mix along with a sample-barcoded 5' primer. TCRdb redid the processing of the public reads, applying fastp at Q25 and MiXCR, and retained in-frame beta chains. Rows merge per CDR3 protein into single entries with the most common DNA and genes. A total of roughly 410,000 distinct CDR3 sequences appear in this sample, over 45% of them only once. The top ten constitute approximately 51% of the sample. Sequencing was done on a sample of blood. The receptor source for this set is a man in his sixties in good health.

The chain employs TRBV6-1 and TRBJ1-4, with a weak D call TRBD1 (5 bases). Germline V lookup: CDR1 MNHNS, CDR2 SASEGT. The ends were cut back, 10 bases at V and 6 bases at J, with 9 bases in the middle. This CDR3 has 11 amino acids. In DNA form, the CDR3 reads TGTGCCATCGGGACCGATGAAAAACTGTTTTTT. Amino acids: CAIGTDEKLFF.

The V call is TRBV4-2, the J call TRBJ2-5; 7 nucleotides match TRBD1. The CDR3 extends over 16 amino acids. Germline-derived CDR1 and CDR2 are LGHNA and YNFKEQ. The J segment lost 4 bases and the V segment lost 1 base, leaving 9 bases of the junction unmatched. CDR3 in DNA: TGTGCCAGCAGCCAAGGTGGGACAGACGGCACAGAGACCCAGTACTTC. Encoded protein: CASSQGGTDGTETQYF.

The J gene is TRBJ2-3, the V gene TRBV5-1; D possibly corresponds to TRBD1 (6 bases). This CDR3 spans 14 amino acids. Trimming left V 5 bases short and J 4 bases short, with 14 bases between. Looked up from germline, CDR1 is SGHRS and CDR2 is YFSETQ. The CDR3 loop is CASRRTQGSDTQYF. CDR3 sequence (DNA): TGCGCCAGCAGGCGTACCCAGGGGTCAGATACGCAGTATTTT.